These 5 T cell receptor beta chains were sequenced from one sample in a study of T cells in Graves' hyperthyroidism and ophthalmopathy (dated by TCRdb to the late 2010s). The library came from multiplex PCR. TCRdb lists the instrument as Illumina HiSeq 2000. The TCR beta CDR3 regions were amplified from the RNA transcripts. The TCR CDR3 was subjected to a first round of RT-PCR using the HTBI primer set and the Qiagen OneStep RT-PCR kit. TCRdb handled the public reads itself, with Q25 trimming in fastp and clone calling in MiXCR, and kept productive beta chains. Each CDR3 protein gets just one entry, which takes the most common genes and DNA from the rows behind it. The sample table records about 210,000 distinct CDR3 sequences; 17% of these occur just once. Around 50% of the sample is held by the ten biggest clonotypes. The sample comprised blood. Every receptor here comes from a man aged 45-65 years with Graves' hyperthyroidism.

The chain uses TRBV7-9 and TRBJ2-2, with D unresolved. The V gene's germline CDR1 is SEHNR and CDR2 FQNEAQ (reference sequence). The CDR3 spans 14 residues. V was cut by 6 bases and J by 4 bases, with 12 bases left in between. CDR3 protein: CASRGGRATGELFF. The CDR3 region has the DNA TGTGCCAGCAGAGGTGGGCGCGCCACCGGGGAGCTGTTTTTT.

This clonotype was counted at least ten times. V gene TRBV12-3 or TRBV12-4 combines with J gene TRBJ1-2; 7 nucleotides agree with TRBD1. The CDR3 runs to 13 residues. The V gene end was trimmed by 6 bases and the J gene end by 4 bases; junction bases not matched to a gene: 5. In DNA form, the CDR3 reads TGTGCCAGCAGCCGACAGGGACCCTATGGCTACACCTTC. Amino acids: CASSRQGPYGYTF.

This clonotype was counted at least ten times. The genes are TRBV5-1 and TRBJ1-1; possible D gene TRBD1, 5 bases. The CDR3 is made up of 13 amino acids. CDR1 is SGHRS, CDR2 YFSETQ, per germline. Trimming took off 4 bases at V and 1 base at J, with 8 bases between the two ends. The chain's CDR3 is CASSPGGNTEAFF. Written as DNA, the CDR3 is TGCGCCAGCAGCCCGGGGGGGAACACTGAAGCTTTCTTT.

This clonotype was detected ten times or more. The V and J genes are TRBV7-3 and TRBJ2-5; a possible D gene is TRBD2 (5 bases). Germline values: CDR1 SGHTA, CDR2 FQGTGA. The ends were cut back, 1 base at V and 2 bases at J, with 11 bases in the middle. The CDR3 has 15 amino acids. CDR3 nucleotide sequence: TGTGCCAGCAGCTTAATGGGCGGGCAACAAGAGACCCAGTACTTC. This translates into CASSLMGGQQETQYF.

This clonotype showed up many times. V gene TRBV14 combines with J gene TRBJ2-7, with D perhaps TRBD2 (5 bases). Trimming cost V 3 bases and J 3 bases, with 12 bases left between them. Germline V gives CDR1 SGHDN, CDR2 FVKESK. The CDR3 spans 14 residues. The CDR3 loop reads CASSQKHSVYEQYF. The CDR3 DNA reads TGTGCCAGCAGCCAGAAGCATAGCGTCTACGAGCAGTACTTC.